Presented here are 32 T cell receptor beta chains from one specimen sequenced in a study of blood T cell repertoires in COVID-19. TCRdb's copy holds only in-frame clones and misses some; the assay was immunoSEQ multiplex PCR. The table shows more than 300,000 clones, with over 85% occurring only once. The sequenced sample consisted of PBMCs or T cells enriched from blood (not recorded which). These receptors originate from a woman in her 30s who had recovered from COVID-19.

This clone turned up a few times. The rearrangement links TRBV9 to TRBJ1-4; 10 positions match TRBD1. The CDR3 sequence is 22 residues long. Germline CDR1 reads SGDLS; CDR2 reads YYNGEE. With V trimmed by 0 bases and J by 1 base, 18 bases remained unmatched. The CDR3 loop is CASSVACFGKTGGFLTNEKLFF. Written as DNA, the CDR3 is TGTGCCAGCAGCGTAGCGTGTTTTGGGAAGACAGGGGGCTTTCTAACTAATGAAAAACTGTTTTTT.

This CDR3 is CASSITTGGTEAFF. In DNA form, the CDR3 reads TGCGCCAGCAGCATAACTACAGGGGGTACTGAAGCTTTCTTT. The rearrangement joins TRBV4-1 to TRBJ1-1, with 8 bases aligning to TRBD1. Germline V lookup: CDR1 MGHRA, CDR2 YSYEKL. The CDR3 is 14 amino acids. After removal of 5 bases from V and 5 bases from J, the junction contained 7 bases not matched to a gene.

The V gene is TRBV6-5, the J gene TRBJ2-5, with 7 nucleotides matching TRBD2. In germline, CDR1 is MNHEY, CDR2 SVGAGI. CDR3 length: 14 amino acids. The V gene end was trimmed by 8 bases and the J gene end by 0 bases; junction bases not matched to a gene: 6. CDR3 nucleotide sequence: TGTGCCAGCGGAGTAGCGGGTAACCAAGAGACCCAGTACTTC. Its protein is CASGVAGNQETQYF.

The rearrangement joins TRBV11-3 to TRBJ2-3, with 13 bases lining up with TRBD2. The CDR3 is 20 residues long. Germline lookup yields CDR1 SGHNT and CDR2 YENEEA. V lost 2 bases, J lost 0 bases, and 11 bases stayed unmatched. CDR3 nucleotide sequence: TGTGCCAGCAGCTTATCACCCGGGCGGACTAGCGGGAGCAGCACAGATACGCAGTATTTT. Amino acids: CASSLSPGRTSGSSTDTQYF.

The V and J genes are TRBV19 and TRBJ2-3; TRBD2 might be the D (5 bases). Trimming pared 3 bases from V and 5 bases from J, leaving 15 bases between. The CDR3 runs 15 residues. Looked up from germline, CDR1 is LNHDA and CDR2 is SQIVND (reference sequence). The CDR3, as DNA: TGTGCCAGTAGTATTCTGGGCAAGGGAGTAGATACGCAGTATTTT. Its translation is CASSILGKGVDTQYF. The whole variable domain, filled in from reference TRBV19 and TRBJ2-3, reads DGGITQSPKYLFRKEGQNVTLSCEQNLNHDAMYWYRQDPGQGLRLIYYSQIVNDFQKGDIAEGYSVSREKKESFPLTVTSAQKNPTAFYLCASSILGKGVDTQYFGPGTRLTVL.

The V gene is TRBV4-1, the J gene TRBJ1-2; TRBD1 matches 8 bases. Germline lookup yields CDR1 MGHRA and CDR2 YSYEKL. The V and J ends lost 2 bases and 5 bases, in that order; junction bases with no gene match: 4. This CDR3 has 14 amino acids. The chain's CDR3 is CASSQSTGEYGYTF. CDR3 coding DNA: TGCGCCAGCAGCCAATCGACAGGGGAATATGGCTACACCTTC.

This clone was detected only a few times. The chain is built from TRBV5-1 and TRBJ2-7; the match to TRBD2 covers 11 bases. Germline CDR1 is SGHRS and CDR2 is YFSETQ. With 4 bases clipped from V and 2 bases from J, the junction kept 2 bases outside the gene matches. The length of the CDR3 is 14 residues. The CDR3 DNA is TGCGCCAGCAGCATAGCGGGAGGGACCTACGAGCAGTACTTC. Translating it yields CASSIAGGTYEQYF. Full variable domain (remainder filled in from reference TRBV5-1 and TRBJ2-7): KAGVTQTPRYLIKTRGQQVTLSCSPISGHRSVSWYQQTPGQGLQFLFEYFSETQRNKGNFPGRFSGRQFSNSRSEMNVSTLELGDSALYLCASSIAGGTYEQYFGPGTRLTVT.

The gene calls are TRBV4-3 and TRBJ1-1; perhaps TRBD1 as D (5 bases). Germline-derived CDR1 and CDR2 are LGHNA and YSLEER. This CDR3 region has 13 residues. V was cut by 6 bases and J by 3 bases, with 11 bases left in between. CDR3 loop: CASRGWGDTEAFF. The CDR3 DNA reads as TGCGCCAGCAGGGGGTGGGGGGACACTGAAGCTTTCTTT.

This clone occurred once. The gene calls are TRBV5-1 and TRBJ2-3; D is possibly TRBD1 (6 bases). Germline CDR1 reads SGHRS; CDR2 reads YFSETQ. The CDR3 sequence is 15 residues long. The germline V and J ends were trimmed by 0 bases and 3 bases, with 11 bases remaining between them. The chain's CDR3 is CASSLAGGPTDTQYF. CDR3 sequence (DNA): TGCGCCAGCAGCTTGGCTGGGGGCCCGACAGATACGCAGTATTTT.

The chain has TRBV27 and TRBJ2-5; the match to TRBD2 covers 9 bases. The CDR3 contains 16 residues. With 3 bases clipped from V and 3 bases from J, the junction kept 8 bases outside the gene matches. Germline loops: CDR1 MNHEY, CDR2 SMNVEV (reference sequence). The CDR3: CASSFLARLAEETQYF. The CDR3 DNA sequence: TGTGCCAGCAGTTTCCTGGCCCGACTAGCGGAAGAGACCCAGTACTTC.

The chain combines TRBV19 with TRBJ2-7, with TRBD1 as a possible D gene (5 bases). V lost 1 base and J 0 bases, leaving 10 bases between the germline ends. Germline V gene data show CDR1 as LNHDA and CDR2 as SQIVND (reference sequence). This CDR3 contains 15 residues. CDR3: CASSIGDSGSYEQYF. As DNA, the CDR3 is TGTGCCAGTAGTATAGGAGACAGTGGCTCCTACGAGCAGTACTTC.

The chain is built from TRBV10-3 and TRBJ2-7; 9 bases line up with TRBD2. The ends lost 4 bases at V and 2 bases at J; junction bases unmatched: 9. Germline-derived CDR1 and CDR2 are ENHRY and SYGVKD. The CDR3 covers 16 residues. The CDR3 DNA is TGTGCCATCAGTGGGCGGCTAGCGGGAACCACCTACGAGCAGTACTTC. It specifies CAISGRLAGTTYEQYF.

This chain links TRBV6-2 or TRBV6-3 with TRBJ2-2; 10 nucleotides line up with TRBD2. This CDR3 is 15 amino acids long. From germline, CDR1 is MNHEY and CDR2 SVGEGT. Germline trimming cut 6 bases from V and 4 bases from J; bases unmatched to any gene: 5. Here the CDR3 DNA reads TGTGCCAGCAGCCTTCGGACTAGCGGCACCGGGGAGCTGTTTTTT. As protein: CASSLRTSGTGELFF.

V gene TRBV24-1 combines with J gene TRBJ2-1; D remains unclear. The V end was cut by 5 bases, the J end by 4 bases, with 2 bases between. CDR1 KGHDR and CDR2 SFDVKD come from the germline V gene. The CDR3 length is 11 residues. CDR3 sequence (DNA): TGTGCCACCAGTGCATACAATGAGCAGTTCTTC. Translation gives CATSAYNEQFF.

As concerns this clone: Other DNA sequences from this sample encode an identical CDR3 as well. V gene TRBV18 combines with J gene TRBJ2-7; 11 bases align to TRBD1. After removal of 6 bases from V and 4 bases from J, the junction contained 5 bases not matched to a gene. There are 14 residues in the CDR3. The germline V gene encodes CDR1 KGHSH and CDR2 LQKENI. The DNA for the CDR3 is TGTGCCAGCTCGCCCGGGACAGGGGGTTACGAGCAGTACTTC. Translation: CASSPGTGGYEQYF. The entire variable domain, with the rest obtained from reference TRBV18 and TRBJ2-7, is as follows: NAGVMQNPRHLVRRRGQEARLRCSPMKGHSHVYWYRQLPEEGLKFMVYLQKENIIDESGMPKERFSAEFPKEGPSILRIQQVVRGDSAAYFCASSPGTGGYEQYFGPGTRLTVT.

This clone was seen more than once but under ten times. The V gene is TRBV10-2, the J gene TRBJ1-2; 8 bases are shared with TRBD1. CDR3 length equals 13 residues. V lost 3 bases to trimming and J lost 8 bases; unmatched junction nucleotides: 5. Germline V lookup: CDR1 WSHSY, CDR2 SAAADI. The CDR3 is CASSDQGAGGYTF. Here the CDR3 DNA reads TGCGCCAGCAGTGATCAGGGGGCGGGGGGCTACACCTTC.

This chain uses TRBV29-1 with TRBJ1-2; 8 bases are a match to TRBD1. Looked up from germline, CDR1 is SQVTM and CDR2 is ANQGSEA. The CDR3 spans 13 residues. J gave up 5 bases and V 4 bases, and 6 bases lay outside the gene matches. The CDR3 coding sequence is TGCAGCGTTGCCGGACAGGGAGAGTATGGCTACACCTTC. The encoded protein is CSVAGQGEYGYTF.

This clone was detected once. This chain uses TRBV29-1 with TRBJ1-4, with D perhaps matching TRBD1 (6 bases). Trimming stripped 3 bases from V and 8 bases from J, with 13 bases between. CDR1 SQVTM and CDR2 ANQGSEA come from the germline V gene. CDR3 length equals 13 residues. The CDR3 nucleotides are TGCAGCGTTGACGGCAGGGGAGGGGAAAAACTGTTTTTT. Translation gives CSVDGRGGEKLFF.

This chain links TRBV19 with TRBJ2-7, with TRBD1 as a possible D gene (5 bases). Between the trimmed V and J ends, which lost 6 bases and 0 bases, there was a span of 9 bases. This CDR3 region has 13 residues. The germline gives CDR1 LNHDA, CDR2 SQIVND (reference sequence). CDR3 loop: CASSRQFSYEQYF. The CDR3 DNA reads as TGTGCCAGTAGCCGACAGTTCTCCTACGAGCAGTACTTC.

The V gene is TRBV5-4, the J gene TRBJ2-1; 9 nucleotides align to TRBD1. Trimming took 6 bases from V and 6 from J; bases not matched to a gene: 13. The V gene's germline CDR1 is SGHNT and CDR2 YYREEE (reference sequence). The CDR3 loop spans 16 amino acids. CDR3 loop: CASTTEGTGSTNEQFF. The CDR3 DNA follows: TGTGCCAGCACCACCGAGGGGACAGGGAGTACCAATGAGCAGTTCTTC.

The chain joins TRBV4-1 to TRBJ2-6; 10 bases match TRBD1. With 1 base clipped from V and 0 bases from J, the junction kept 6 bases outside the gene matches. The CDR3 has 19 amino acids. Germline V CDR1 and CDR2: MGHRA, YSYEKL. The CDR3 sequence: CASSQGPGQGYSGANVLTF. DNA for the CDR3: TGCGCCAGCAGCCAAGGTCCGGGACAGGGGTACTCTGGGGCCAACGTCCTGACTTTC.

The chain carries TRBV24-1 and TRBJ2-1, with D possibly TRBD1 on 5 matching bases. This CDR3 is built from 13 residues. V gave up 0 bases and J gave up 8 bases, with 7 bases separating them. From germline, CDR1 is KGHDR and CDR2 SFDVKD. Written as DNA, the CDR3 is TGTGCCACCAGTGATTTGTGGGGCGATGAGCAGTTCTTC. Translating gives CATSDLWGDEQFF.

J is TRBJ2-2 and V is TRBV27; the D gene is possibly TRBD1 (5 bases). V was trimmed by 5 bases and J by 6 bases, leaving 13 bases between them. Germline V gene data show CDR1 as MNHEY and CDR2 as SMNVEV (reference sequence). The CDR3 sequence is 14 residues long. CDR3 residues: CASSAGFGPGELFF. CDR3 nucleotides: TGTGCCAGCAGTGCAGGGTTTGGACCCGGGGAGCTGTTTTTT.

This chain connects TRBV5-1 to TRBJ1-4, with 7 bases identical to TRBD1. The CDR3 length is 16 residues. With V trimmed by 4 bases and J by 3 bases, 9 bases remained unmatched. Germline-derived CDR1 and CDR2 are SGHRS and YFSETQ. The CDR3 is CASSAGQKGANEKLFF. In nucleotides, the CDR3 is TGCGCCAGCAGCGCGGGACAGAAAGGGGCTAATGAAAAACTGTTTTTT.

The CDR3 reads CSVEPQANTGELFF. The CDR3 bases are TGCAGCGTTGAGCCACAGGCGAACACCGGGGAGCTGTTTTTT. The V and J genes are TRBV29-1 and TRBJ2-2; a weak D match, TRBD1 (5 bases). V gave up 3 bases and J gave up 0 bases, with 8 bases separating them. Germline V gene sequence: CDR1 SQVTM, CDR2 ANQGSEA. The CDR3 has 14 residues.

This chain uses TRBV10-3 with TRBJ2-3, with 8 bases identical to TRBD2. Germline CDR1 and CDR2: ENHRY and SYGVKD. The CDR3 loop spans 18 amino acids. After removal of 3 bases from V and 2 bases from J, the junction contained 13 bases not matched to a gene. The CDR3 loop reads CAISDGVGSGAYTDTQYF. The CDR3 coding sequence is TGTGCCATCAGTGATGGGGTGGGTAGCGGGGCGTACACAGATACGCAGTATTTT.

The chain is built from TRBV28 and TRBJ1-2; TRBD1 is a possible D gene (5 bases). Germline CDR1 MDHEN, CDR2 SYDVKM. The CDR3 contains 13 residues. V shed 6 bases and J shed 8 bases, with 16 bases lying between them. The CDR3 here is CASRKPTAQGYTF. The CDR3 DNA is TGTGCCAGCAGGAAACCGACAGCTCAGGGCTACACCTTC.

Here the CDR3 reads CASRVDPFAGGNTIYF. CDR3 sequence (DNA): TGCGCCAGCAGGGTAGACCCCTTTGCGGGAGGAAACACCATATATTTT. The chain joins TRBV5-1 to TRBJ1-3; D is uncertain. Per germline, CDR1 SGHRS and CDR2 YFSETQ. The CDR3 has 16 amino acids. Trimming shortened V by 5 bases and J by 4 bases, and 19 bases separated the two germline ends.

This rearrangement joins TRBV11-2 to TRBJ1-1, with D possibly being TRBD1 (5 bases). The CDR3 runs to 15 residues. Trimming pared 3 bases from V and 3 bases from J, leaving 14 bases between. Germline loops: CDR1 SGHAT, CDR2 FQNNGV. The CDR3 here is CASSFGWGADTEAFF. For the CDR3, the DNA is TGTGCCAGCAGCTTCGGTTGGGGCGCGGACACTGAAGCTTTCTTT.

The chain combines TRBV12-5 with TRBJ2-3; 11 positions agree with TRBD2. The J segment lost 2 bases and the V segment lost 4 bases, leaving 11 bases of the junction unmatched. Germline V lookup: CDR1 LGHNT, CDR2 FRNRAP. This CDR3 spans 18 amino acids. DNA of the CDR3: TGTGCTAGTGGTTCTCCGACTAGCGGGGCTCTTCCCACAGATACGCAGTATTTT. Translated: CASGSPTSGALPTDTQYF.

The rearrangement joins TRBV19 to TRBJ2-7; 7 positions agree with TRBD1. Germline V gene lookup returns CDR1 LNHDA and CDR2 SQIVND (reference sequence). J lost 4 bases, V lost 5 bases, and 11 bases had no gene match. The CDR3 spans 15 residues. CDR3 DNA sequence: TGTGCCAGTAGTCCGCGGACAGGCGTTATTTACGAGCAGTACTTC. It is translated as CASSPRTGVIYEQYF.

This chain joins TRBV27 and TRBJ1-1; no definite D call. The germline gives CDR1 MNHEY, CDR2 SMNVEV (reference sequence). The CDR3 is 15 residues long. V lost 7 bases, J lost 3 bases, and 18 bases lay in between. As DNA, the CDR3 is TGTGCCAGCAACCCCCGCGTCGGGTTCTACACTGAAGCTTTCTTT. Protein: CASNPRVGFYTEAFF.